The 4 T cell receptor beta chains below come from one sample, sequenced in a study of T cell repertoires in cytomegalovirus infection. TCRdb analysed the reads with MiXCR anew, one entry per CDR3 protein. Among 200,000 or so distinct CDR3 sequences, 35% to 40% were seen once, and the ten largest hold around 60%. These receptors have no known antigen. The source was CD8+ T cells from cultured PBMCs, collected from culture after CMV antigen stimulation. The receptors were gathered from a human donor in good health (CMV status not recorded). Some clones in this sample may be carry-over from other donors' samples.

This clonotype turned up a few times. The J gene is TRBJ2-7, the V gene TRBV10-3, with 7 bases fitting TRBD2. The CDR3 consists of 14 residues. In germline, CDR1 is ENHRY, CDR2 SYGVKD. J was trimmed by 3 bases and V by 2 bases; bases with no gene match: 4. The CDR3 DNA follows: TGTGCCATCAGTGAGAACCTAGCGGTCTACGAGCAGTACTTC. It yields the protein CAISENLAVYEQYF.

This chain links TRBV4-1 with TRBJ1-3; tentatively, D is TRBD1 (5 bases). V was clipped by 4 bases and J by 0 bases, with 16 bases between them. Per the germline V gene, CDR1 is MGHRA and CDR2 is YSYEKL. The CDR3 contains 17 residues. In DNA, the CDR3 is TGCGCCAGCAGCCCCGGAGTGTCAGGGCTCTCTGGAAACACCATATATTTT. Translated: CASSPGVSGLSGNTIYF.

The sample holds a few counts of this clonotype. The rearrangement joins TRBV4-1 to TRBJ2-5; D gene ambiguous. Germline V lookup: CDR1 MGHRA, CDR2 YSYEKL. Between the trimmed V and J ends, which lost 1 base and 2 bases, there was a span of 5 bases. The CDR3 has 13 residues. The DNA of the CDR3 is TGCGCCAGCAGCCAAGGGGGTCAAGAGACCCAGTACTTC. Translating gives CASSQGGQETQYF.

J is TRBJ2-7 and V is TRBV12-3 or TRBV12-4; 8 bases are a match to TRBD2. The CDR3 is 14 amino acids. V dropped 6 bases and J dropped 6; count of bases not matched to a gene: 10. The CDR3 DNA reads TGTGCCAGCAGGGCCGGGGGGGGGGCTGGCGAGCAGTACTTC. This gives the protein CASRAGGGAGEQYF.